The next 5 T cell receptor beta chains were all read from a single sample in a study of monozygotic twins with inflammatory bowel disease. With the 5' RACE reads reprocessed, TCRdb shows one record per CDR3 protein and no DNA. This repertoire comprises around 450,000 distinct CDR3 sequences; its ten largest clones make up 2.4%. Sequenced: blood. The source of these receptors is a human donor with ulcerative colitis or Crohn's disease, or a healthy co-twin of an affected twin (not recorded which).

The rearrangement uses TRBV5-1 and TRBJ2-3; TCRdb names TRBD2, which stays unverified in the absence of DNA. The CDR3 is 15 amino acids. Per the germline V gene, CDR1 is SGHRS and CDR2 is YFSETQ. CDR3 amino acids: CASSFSGGAEDTQYF.

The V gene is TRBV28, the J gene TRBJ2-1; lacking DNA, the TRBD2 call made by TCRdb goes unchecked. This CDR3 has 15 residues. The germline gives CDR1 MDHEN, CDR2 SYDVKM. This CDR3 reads CASSFGGVGHNEQFF.

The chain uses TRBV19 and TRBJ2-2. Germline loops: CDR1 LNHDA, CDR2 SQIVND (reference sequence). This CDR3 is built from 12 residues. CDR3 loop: CASRELGGELFF.

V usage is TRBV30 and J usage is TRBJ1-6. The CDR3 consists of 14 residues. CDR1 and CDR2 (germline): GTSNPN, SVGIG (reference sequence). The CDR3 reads CACQTVSYNSPLHF.

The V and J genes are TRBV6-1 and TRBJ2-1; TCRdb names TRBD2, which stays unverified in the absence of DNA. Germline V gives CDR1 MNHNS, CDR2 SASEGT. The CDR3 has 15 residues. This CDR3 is CASSPSGSGSYEQFF.